The entry below gives a single T cell receptor (beta chain) sequence along with its context. What it binds is not known. This record belongs to a study of T cell responses to AZD1222 COVID-19 vaccine. Turning to the study itself: It was second doses at about 4 or about 12 weeks that were pooled.

Study-level points and caveats: Donors, mostly white British, included more females; clonal diversity was possibly underestimated. Spike-specific TCR breadth and depth rose after two AZD1222 doses. Spike-spanning, vaccine-associated CD4 TCRs were dominant at 160-218 and 743-854.

CDR1 WSHSY and CDR2 SAAADI come from the germline V gene. The V gene end was trimmed by 7 bases and the J gene end by 1 base; junction bases not matched to a gene: 11. The CDR3 length is 16 residues. Assay used: immunoSEQ multiplex PCR; TCRdb lists only in-frame clones, some missing. The sample has more than 150,000 clones, 94% seen once. V and J are TRBV10-2 and TRBJ2-5, with 8 bases aligning to TRBD2. Sample: peripheral blood, taken on day 0 of AZD1222 vaccination. This TCR derives from an adult in good health. The CDR3 bases are TGCGCCAGCACCGACGTTGATAGCGGGACCCAAGAGACCCAGTACTTC. Its protein product is CASTDVDSGTQETQYF.